Shown below are 16 T cell receptor beta chains from a single sample sequenced in a study of human thymus T cells. Here immunoSEQ multiplex PCR was the method, and the copy in TCRdb shows in-frame clones only, minus some. Among some 44,000 clones listed, approximately 95% were seen once. Sequenced sample: blood. All receptors come from a girl under three years old with a congenital heart defect but otherwise immunologically healthy.

The rearrangement joins TRBV6-5 to TRBJ2-5; 13 nucleotides line up with TRBD2. This CDR3 is built from 14 residues. V was clipped by 4 bases and J by 7 bases; unmatched bases: 3. Germline lookup yields CDR1 MNHEY and CDR2 SVGAGI. CDR3 loop: CASSFRTSGGTQYF. The DNA for the CDR3 is TGTGCCAGCAGTTTTCGGACTAGCGGGGGGACCCAGTACTTC.

The V call is TRBV28, the J call TRBJ2-7; D is perhaps TRBD2 (6 bases). V lost 4 bases, J lost 2 bases, and 15 bases lay in between. In germline, CDR1 is MDHEN, CDR2 SYDVKM. There are 15 residues in the CDR3. CDR3 coding DNA: TGTGCCAGCAGTTCCCCTGGGACTCATACCTACGAGCAGTACTTC. This encodes CASSSPGTHTYEQYF.

This sequence joins TRBV5-1 and TRBJ1-2; D unresolved. The V end lost 5 bases, the J end lost 2 bases, and 7 bases lay between the germline ends. CDR1 and CDR2 from the germline V gene are SGHRS and YFSETQ. CDR3 length: 12 residues. CDR3 bases: TGCGCCAGCAGGGGCAGGAACTATGGCTACACCTTC. It encodes CASRGRNYGYTF.

V gene TRBV4-3 combines with J gene TRBJ1-5; TRBD1 agrees at 7 bases. From germline, CDR1 is LGHNA and CDR2 YSLEER. The junction had 3 bases not matched to a gene; V was cut back by 0 bases and J by 4 bases. CDR3 length equals 15 residues. CDR3 DNA: TGCGCCAGCAGCCAAGATCAGGGGGGTAATCAGCCCCAGCATTTT. Its protein is CASSQDQGGNQPQHF.

This sequence joins TRBV11-2 and TRBJ2-3; a weak D match, TRBD1 (6 bases). The CDR3 totals 15 residues. Germline V gene sequence: CDR1 SGHAT, CDR2 FQNNGV. Trimming took 5 bases from V and 3 from J, leaving 15 bases between them. The CDR3 sequence is CASSPDRPGTDTQYF. The CDR3 coding sequence is TGTGCCAGCAGCCCCGACAGGCCGGGGACAGATACGCAGTATTTT.

V gene TRBV4-2 combines with J gene TRBJ2-2; the D is unclear. Germline CDR1 and CDR2: LGHNA and YNFKEQ. The V gene lost 2 bases and the J gene lost 7 bases, with 8 bases spanning the gap. The CDR3 has 13 amino acids. CDR3 sequence reads: CASSQSLGGELFF. The DNA for the CDR3 is TGTGCCAGCAGCCAAAGTTTGGGCGGGGAGCTGTTTTTT.

V and J are TRBV27 and TRBJ2-1, with 12 nucleotides matching TRBD2. The CDR3 runs to 17 residues. V trimming: 4 bases; J trimming: 2 bases; junction bases outside the gene matches: 6. The germline V gene encodes CDR1 MNHEY and CDR2 SMNVEV (reference sequence). DNA for the CDR3: TGTGCCAGCAGTTATTCGACTAGCGGGAGCCCCTACAATGAGCAGTTCTTC. This sequence encodes CASSYSTSGSPYNEQFF.

This clone was seen a single time. The chain combines TRBV6-1 with TRBJ2-2, with D tentatively TRBD1 (5 bases). The CDR3 totals 12 residues. The V gene's germline CDR1 is MNHNS and CDR2 SASEGT. Trimming shortened V by 7 bases and J by 6 bases, and 9 bases separated the two germline ends. Here the CDR3 reads CASTRVAGELFF. The CDR3 region has the DNA TGTGCCAGCACCAGGGTAGCCGGGGAGCTGTTTTTT.

This rearrangement joins TRBV5-1 to TRBJ2-1; no clear D. The germline V gene encodes CDR1 SGHRS and CDR2 YFSETQ. V dropped 0 bases and J dropped 6 bases, with 4 bases sitting between them. This CDR3 has 12 residues. CDR3 nucleotide sequence: TGCGCCAGCAGCTTGGGTGGCAATGAGCAGTTCTTC. Its translation is CASSLGGNEQFF.

The J gene is TRBJ1-4, the V gene TRBV7-8, with a tentative D call TRBD1 (6 bases). Germline V gives CDR1 SGHVS, CDR2 FQNEAQ. The CDR3 consists of 16 residues. V lost 5 bases and J lost 4, with 17 bases in between. The chain's CDR3 is CASSPSTRGVNEKLFF. CDR3 in DNA: TGTGCCAGCAGCCCATCAACCAGGGGCGTTAATGAAAAACTGTTTTTT.

J is TRBJ2-7 and V is TRBV7-6, with TRBD2 matching 10 bases. Germline CDR1 SGHVS, CDR2 FNYEAQ. CDR3 length: 17 residues. V was clipped by 5 bases and J by 2 bases; unmatched bases: 12. The CDR3 region has the DNA TGTGCCAGCAGCCAAAGACCGGGACTAGCGAACCCCTACGAGCAGTACTTC. Amino acid sequence: CASSQRPGLANPYEQYF.

This clone was detected only once. V gene TRBV6-5 combines with J gene TRBJ2-7, with 8 bases aligning to TRBD2. This CDR3 spans 15 amino acids. Germline values: CDR1 MNHEY, CDR2 SVGAGI. V shed 0 bases, J shed 6 bases, and the junction held 7 bases outside the gene matches. CDR3 in DNA: TGTGCCAGCAGTTACTCCCTCAGCGGGGGTCTCGAGCAGTACTTC. Residues: CASSYSLSGGLEQYF.

This chain uses TRBV6-9 with TRBJ1-4; D remains ambiguous. Trimming stripped 7 bases from V and 12 bases from J, with 9 bases between. CDR1 MNHGY and CDR2 SVAAGI come from the germline V gene. The CDR3 has 10 amino acids. DNA for the CDR3: TGTGCCAGCAAACGGGAAGAACTGTTTTTT. It is translated as CASKREELFF.

J is TRBJ2-3 and V is TRBV4-1, with TRBD2 matching 7 bases. J was trimmed by 3 bases and V by 0 bases; bases with no gene match: 9. The CDR3 is made up of 17 amino acids. Germline assignment: CDR1 MGHRA and CDR2 YSYEKL. CDR3 sequence reads: CASSQDGGGLVTDTQYF. Here the CDR3 DNA reads TGCGCCAGCAGCCAAGATGGGGGAGGACTAGTAACAGATACGCAGTATTTT.

This rearrangement joins TRBV28 to TRBJ1-3; D gene uncertain. The CDR3 extends over 14 amino acids. Germline V gives CDR1 MDHEN, CDR2 SYDVKM. Between the trimmed V and J ends, which lost 4 bases and 1 base, there was a span of 8 bases. CDR3: CASSSTGSGNTIYF. The CDR3 bases are TGTGCCAGCAGTTCGACCGGGTCTGGAAACACCATATATTTT.

This clone was seen a single time. The chain combines TRBV28 with TRBJ1-1; 7 nucleotides line up with TRBD1. The CDR3 totals 13 residues. CDR1 MDHEN and CDR2 SYDVKM come from the germline V gene. Trimming at V came to 7 bases and at J to 3 bases, leaving 5 bases not matched to a gene. The CDR3 sequence: CASTRTGDTEAFF. DNA of the CDR3: TGTGCCAGCACCCGGACAGGTGACACTGAAGCTTTCTTT.